Listed below are T cell receptor beta chains from one sample, sequenced in a study of CD8+CD57+ T cells in acquired aplastic anemia. A single record per CDR3 protein comes from TCRdb applying MiXCR to the reads. The table includes about half a million distinct CDR3 sequences, around 33% detected once. The sequencing input was sorted CD4+, CD8+, or CD8+CD57+ T cells (not recorded which) from PBMCs. The receptors stem from a human donor with aplastic anemia. CDR3s include the opening cysteine and the closing phenylalanine or tryptophan. A D gene is named only where the DNA matches it firmly. Expanded clones get a size class; other rows say once, few or many, or leave the size out.

>TRBV10-3|-|TRBJ1-1|-
TGTGCCAGCAGTGAGTTATTTTTGAACACTGAAGCTTTCTTT
CASSELFLNTEAFF
>TRBV15|many|TRBJ1-2|-
TGTGCCACCAGCAGAGATTTGGCCGGGGATGAGACCTTC
CATSRDLAGDETF
>TRBV10-2|-|TRBJ2-5|-
TGCGCCAGCAGTGAGTCGGTAGGGGAGACCCAGTACTTC
CASSESVGETQYF
>TRBV6-1|-|TRBJ2-5|TRBD2
TGTGCCAGCAGCTTAGTAGGGACGGGACTAGCGAAAGAGACCCAGTACTTC
CASSLVGTGLAKETQYF
>TRBV19|many|TRBJ1-6|TRBD1
TGTGCCAGTAGTATGCCCCCGACAGGGCTTCGGCTTAATTCACCCCTCCACTTT
CASSMPPTGLRLNSPLHF
>TRBV11-2|many|TRBJ1-5|TRBD1
TGTGCCAGCAGCTCACCCGACAGGGGAAATCAGCCCCAGCATTTT
CASSSPDRGNQPQHF
>TRBV7-2|many|TRBJ1-3|-
TGTGCCAGCAGTTCGGGGGGGAGAAACACCATATATTTT
CASSSGGRNTIYF
>TRBV7-2|few|TRBJ2-5|TRBD1
TGTGCCAGCAGTGACACCGGGACAGGGTGGGTGGAGACCCAGTACTTC
CASSDTGTGWVETQYF
>TRBV25-1|-|TRBJ1-6|TRBD1
TGTGCCTGGAGTGTAGAGGGGGCAGATTCACCCCTCCACTTT
CAWSVEGADSPLHF
>TRBV19|many|TRBJ2-7|TRBD1
TGTGCCAGTAGTAGGGACAGGACCTACGAGCAGTACTTC
CASSRDRTYEQYF
>TRBV14|-|TRBJ2-7|-
TGTGCCAGCAGCCAAGCGGGGGACAGTGCACCCTACGAGCAGTACTTC
CASSQAGDSAPYEQYF
>TRBV7-9|many|TRBJ1-5|-
TGTGCCAGCAGCTCGGTTGGGGGCTCCGGTCAGCCCCAGCATTTT
CASSSVGGSGQPQHF
>TRBV4-2|many|TRBJ2-7|-
TGTGCCAGCAGCCAAGAGTGGGAAGATTACTACGAGCAGTACTTC
CASSQEWEDYYEQYF
>TRBV4-3|-|TRBJ1-3|-
TGCGCCAGCAGCCAAGACCAGATTGGAATCACCATATATTTT
CASSQDQIGITIYF
>TRBV4-2|-|TRBJ1-5|-
TGTGCCAGCAGCCGAGAGTCGACTAATCAGCCCCAGCATTTT
CASSRESTNQPQHF
>TRBV20-1|-|TRBJ1-4|-
TGCAGTGCTAGAGTGGGGGCGCGAGAAAAACTGTTTTTT
CSARVGAREKLFF
>TRBV20-1|-|TRBJ2-3|TRBD2
TGCAGTGCTAGAGATCGACAAGCGGGGGGGGCCACAGATACGCAGTATTTT
CSARDRQAGGATDTQYF
>TRBV19|many|TRBJ2-5|-
TGTGCCAGTAGTATCGGACCGTACCAAGAGACCCAGTACTTC
CASSIGPYQETQYF
>TRBV6-1|few|TRBJ1-2|-
TGTGCCAGCAGTGAAAGGCGGAGGGGCTATGGCTACACCTTC
CASSERRRGYGYTF
>TRBV6-1|few|TRBJ1-2|-
TGTGCCAGCAGTGAAGGGGGAGCCGGTGTGGGCTACACCTTC
CASSEGGAGVGYTF
>TRBV4-2|few|TRBJ2-7|-
TGTGCCAGCAGCCAAGTTCTACGGGCAGGGAACGAGCAGTACTTC
CASSQVLRAGNEQYF
>TRBV14|many|TRBJ2-7|TRBD1
TGTGCCAGCAGCCGCACGGGACAGAGCTCCTACGAGCAGTACTTC
CASSRTGQSSYEQYF